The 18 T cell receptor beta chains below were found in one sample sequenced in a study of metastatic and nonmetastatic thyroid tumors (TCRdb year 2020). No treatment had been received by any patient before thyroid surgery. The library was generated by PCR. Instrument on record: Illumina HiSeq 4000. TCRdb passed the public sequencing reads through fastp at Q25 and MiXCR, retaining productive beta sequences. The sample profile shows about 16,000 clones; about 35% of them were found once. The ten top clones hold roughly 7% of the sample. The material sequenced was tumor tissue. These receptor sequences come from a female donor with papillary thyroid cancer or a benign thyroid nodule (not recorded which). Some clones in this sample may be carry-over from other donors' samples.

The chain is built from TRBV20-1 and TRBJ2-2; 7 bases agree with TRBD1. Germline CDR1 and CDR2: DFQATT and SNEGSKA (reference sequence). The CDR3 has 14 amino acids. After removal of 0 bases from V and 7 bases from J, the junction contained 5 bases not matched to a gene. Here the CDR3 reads CSARDEQGYGELFF. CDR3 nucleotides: TGCAGTGCTAGAGACGAACAGGGGTACGGGGAGCTGTTTTTT.

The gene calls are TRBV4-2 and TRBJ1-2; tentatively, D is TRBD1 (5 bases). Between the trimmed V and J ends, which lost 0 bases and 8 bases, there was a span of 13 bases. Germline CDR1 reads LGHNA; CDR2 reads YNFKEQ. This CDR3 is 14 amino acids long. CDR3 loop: CASSQDLVRAGYTF. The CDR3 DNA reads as TGTGCCAGCAGCCAAGATCTGGTCAGGGCCGGCTACACCTTC.

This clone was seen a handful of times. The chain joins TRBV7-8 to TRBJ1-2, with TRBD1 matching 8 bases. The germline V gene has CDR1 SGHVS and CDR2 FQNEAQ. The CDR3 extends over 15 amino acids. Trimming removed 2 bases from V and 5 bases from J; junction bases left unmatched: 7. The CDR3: CASSLSAQGGYGYTF. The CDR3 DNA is TGTGCCAGCAGCTTATCAGCACAGGGGGGATATGGCTACACCTTC.

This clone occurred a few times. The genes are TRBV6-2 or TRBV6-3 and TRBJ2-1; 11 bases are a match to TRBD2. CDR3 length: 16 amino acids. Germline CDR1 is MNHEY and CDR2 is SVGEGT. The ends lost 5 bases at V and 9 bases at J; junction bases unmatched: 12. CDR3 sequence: CASSMSLAGGQGEQFF. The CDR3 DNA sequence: TGTGCCAGCAGTATGTCGCTAGCGGGAGGTCAAGGTGAGCAGTTCTTC.

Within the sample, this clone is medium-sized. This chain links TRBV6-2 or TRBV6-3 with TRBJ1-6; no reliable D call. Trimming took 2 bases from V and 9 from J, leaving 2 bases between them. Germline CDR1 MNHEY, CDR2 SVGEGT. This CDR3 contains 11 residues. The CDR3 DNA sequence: TGTGCCAGCAGTTACGCTTCACCCCTCCACTTT. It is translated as CASSYASPLHF.

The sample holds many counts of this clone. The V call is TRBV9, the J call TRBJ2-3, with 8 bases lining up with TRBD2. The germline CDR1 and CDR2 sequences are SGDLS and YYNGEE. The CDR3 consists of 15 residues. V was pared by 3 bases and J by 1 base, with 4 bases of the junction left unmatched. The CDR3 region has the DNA TGTGCCAGCAGCGGATATAGCGGGGGCACAGATACGCAGTATTTT. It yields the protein CASSGYSGGTDTQYF. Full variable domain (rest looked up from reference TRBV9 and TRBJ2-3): DSGVTQTPKHLITATGQRVTLRCSPRSGDLSVYWYQQSLDQGLQFLIQYYNGEERAKGNILERFSAQQFPDLHSELNLSSLELGDSALYFCASSGYSGGTDTQYFGPGTRLTVL.

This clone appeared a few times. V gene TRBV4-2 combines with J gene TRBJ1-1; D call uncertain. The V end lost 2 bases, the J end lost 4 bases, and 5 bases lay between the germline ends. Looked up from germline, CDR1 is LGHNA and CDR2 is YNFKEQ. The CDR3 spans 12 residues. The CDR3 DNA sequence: TGTGCCAGCAGCCAATCTGTCACTGAAGCTTTCTTT. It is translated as CASSQSVTEAFF.

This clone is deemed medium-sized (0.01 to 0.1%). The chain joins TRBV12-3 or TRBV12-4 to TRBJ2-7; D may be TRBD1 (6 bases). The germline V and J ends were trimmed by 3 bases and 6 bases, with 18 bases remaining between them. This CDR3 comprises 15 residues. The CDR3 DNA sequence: TGTGCCAGCAGTTTGGGAGCAGGGGAAATGGTCGAGCAGTACTTC. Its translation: CASSLGAGEMVEQYF.

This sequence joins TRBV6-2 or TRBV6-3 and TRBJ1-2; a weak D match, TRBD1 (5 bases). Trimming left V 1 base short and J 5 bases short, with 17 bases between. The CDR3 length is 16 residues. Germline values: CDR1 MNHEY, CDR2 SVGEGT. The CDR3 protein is CASSYCFNLREYGYTF. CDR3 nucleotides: TGTGCCAGCAGTTACTGCTTTAACCTCAGGGAGTATGGCTACACCTTC.

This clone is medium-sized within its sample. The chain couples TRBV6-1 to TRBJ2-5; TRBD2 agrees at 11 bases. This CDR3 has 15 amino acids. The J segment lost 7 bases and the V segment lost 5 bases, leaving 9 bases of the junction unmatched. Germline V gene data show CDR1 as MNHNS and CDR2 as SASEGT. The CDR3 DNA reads TGTGCCAGCAGTCCGGTAGCGGGGGGGGGAGTGACCCAGTACTTC. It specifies CASSPVAGGGVTQYF.

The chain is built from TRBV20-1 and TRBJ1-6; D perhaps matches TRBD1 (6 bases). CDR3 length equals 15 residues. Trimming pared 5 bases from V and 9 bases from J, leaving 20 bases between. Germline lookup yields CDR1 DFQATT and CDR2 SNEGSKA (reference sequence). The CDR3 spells CSAHTAGDGGSPLHF. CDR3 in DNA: TGCAGTGCTCACACGGCAGGGGACGGAGGTTCACCCCTCCACTTT.

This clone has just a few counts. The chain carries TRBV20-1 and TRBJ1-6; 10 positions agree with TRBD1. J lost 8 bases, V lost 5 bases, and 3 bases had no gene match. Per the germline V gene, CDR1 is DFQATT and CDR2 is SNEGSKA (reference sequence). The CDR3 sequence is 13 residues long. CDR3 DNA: TGCAGTGCTCTGGACAGGGGGGATTCACCCCTCCACTTT. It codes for CSALDRGDSPLHF.

The CDR3 bases are TGTGCCAGCAGCTTGTTTGGCGGGGCATCTGAAGCTTTCTTT. Translated, it gives CASSLFGGASEAFF. V gene TRBV5-5 combines with J gene TRBJ1-1, with TRBD1 as a possible D gene (5 bases). Trimming shortened V by 1 base and J by 6 bases, and 13 bases separated the two germline ends. This CDR3 is 14 amino acids long. Germline CDR1 SGHKS, CDR2 YYEKEE (reference sequence).

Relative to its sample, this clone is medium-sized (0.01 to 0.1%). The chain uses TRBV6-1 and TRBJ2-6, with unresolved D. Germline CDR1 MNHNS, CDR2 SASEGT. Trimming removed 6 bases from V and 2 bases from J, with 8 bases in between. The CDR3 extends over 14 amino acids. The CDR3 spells CASSTLAGANVLTF. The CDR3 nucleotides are TGTGCCAGCAGCACCCTCGCTGGGGCCAACGTCCTGACTTTC.

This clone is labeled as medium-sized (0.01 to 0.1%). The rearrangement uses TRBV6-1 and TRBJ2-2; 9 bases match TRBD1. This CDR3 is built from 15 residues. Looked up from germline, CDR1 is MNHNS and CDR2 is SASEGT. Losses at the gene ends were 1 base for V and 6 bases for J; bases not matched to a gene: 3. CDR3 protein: CASSEGTGDSGELFF. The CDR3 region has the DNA TGTGCCAGCAGTGAAGGGACAGGGGATTCCGGGGAGCTGTTTTTT.

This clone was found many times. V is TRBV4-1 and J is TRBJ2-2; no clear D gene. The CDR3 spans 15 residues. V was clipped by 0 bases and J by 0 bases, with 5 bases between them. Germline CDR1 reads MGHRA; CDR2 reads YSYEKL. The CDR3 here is CASSQEWSNTGELFF. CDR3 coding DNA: TGCGCCAGCAGCCAAGAATGGTCGAACACCGGGGAGCTGTTTTTT.

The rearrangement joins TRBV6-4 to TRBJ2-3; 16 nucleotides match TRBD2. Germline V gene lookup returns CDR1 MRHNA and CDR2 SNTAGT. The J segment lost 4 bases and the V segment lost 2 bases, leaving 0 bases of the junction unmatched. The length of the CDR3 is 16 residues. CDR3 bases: TGTGCCAGCAGTGACGGGACTAGCGGGGGGGCAGATACGCAGTATTTT. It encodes CASSDGTSGGADTQYF.

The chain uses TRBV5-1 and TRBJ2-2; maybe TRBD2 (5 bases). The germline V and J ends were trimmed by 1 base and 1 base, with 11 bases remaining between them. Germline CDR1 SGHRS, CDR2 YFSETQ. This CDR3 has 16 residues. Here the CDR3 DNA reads TGCGCCAGCAGCTTGTCAACTAGTCGGAACACCGGGGAGCTGTTTTTT. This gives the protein CASSLSTSRNTGELFF. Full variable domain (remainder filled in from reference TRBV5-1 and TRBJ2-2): KAGVTQTPRYLIKTRGQQVTLSCSPISGHRSVSWYQQTPGQGLQFLFEYFSETQRNKGNFPGRFSGRQFSNSRSEMNVSTLELGDSALYLCASSLSTSRNTGELFFGEGSRLTVL.